This T cell receptor (beta chain) was identified in a study of T cell repertoires in cytomegalovirus infection. Study as a whole: Carrying CMV and the relevant HLA type showed in public TCR beta signatures.

Each CDR3 protein is one row after TCRdb ran MiXCR on the reads. The sample has almost 500,000 distinct CDR3 sequences, approximately 10% seen once. CDR3 length: 16 residues. Germline lookup yields CDR1 LGHNA and CDR2 YNFKEQ. V was clipped by 4 bases and J by 0 bases; unmatched bases: 5. Study-wide findings and caveats: HLA-C-restricted CMV-specific TCR beta clonotypes prevailed in the ex vivo response. Using cumulative public TCR beta family frequency, the authors identified those who carried CMV together with the relevant HLA.

This clonotype was observed at least ten times. Its antigen is undetermined. The sequence was obtained from a human donor in good health (CMV status not recorded). Some clones in this sample may be carry-over from other donors' samples. This rearrangement joins TRBV4-2 to TRBJ2-3, with 9 bases that match TRBD1. The sample was PBMCs. CDR3 DNA: TGTGCCAGCAGCCGGGAGGACAGGGGAAGCACAGATACGCAGTATTTT. Translating it yields CASSREDRGSTDTQYF.